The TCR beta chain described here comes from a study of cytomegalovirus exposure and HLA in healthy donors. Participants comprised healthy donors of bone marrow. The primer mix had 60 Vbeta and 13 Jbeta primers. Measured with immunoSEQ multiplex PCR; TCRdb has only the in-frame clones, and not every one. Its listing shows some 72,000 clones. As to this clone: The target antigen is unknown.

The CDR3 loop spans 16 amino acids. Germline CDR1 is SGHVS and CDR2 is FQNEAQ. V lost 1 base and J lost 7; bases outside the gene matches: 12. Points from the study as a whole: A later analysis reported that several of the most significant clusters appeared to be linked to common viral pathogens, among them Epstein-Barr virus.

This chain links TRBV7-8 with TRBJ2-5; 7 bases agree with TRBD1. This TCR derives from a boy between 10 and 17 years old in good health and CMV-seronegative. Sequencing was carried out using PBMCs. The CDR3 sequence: CASSLVYAGGGRTQYF. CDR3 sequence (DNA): TGTGCCAGCAGCTTAGTATATGCAGGGGGTGGGAGGACCCAGTACTTC. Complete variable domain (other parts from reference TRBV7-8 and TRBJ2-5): GAGVSQSPRYKVAKRGQDVALRCDPISGHVSLFWYQQALGQGPEFLTYFQNEAQLDKSGLPSDRFFAERPEGSVSTLKIQRTQQEDSAVYLCASSLVYAGGGRTQYFGPGTRLLVL.